The present T cell receptor (beta chain) was sequenced within a study of identical twins (TCRdb year 2016). Regarding the research as a whole: TCR alpha and beta repertoires from monozygotic twins, unrelated adults of various ages and cord blood were deep-sequenced to test whether fetal clonotypes persist. To rule out contamination, replicate twin experiments were performed at different times with different library preparation protocols. Beyond this particular receptor, the publication reports: Invariant T cells such as MAIT and iNKT could partly confound zero-insertion analyses, though diverse VJ usage argued against this for most clonotypes. Because the same donors could not be followed over many years, conclusions were based on cross-sectional statistical analysis. Compared with coincidental sharing between unrelated individuals, out-of-frame TCR alpha sequences shared between twins showed an excess of sequences with low generation probability. The excess sharing between twins in beta out-of-frame sequences was weaker because fewer shared sequences reduced the signal-to-noise ratio. Abundant cord blood beta clonotypes carried fewer insertions; young adult naive repertoires showed a weaker similar trend, while memory repertoires showed none. In monozygotic twins, out-of-frame TCR alpha sharing was systematically underestimated by recombination models, although the models agreed with sharing between unrelated individuals.

Reading from cysteine to phenylalanine, the CDR3 counts 12 amino acids. The read is trimmed to its CDR3 DNA, 36 bases read in frame from base 1. CDR1 and CDR2, looked up from the germline V gene, are SGHTA and FQGNSA. The V end loses 5 bases and the J end loses 3 bases, and a stretch of 8 bases separates them. The library was produced with 5' RACE. The sequencing machine was an Illumina HiSeq 2000. Template switching introduced a universal primer binding site; the final cDNA contained a unique molecular identifier, enabling accurate counting of TCR cDNA molecules. Specific primers in the conserved constant-segment region were used to synthesize first-strand cDNA for the TCR alpha and beta chains. To control for contamination, every cDNA library carried two barcodes: a SMART-Mk sample barcode plus Illumina barcodes. TruSeq adapter sequences, together with Illumina sample barcodes, were added in two successive PCR steps. Sequencing of the TCR alpha and beta cDNA libraries was done on the Illumina HiSeq platform using custom primers. Concerning the study's data processing: MiGEC processed the raw reads to extract unique molecular identifiers, while MiXCR was used to determine the CDR3 positions. Recombination models were inferred per individual with the repgenHMM and IGoR tools using an EM algorithm. Shared clonotypes were analyzed with the tcR package in R, and sharing was normalized by the product of cloneset sizes. To study raw recombination without the effects of thymic and clonal selection, out-of-frame nonproductive sequences were analyzed. TCRdb took the public reads, trimmed them with fastp at Q25, ran MiXCR for clone calling and kept in-frame beta chains. Rows with a matching CDR3 protein are joined into one entry that keeps the most common DNA and genes. None of the V and J calls come from the authors' own analysis; TCRdb made them. The sample table lists fewer than 500,000 distinct CDR3 sequences, roughly an eighth of them with a count of one. The ten largest clones add up to about 0.97% of the sample.

Only healthy Caucasian donors were included. The twin cohort consisted of three pairs of female monozygotic twins, all aged about 18 to 30 years. Positive isolation kits from Invitrogen were used to isolate CD4+ and CD8+ T cell populations. The sample holds a few counts of this clonotype. Its antigen remains undetermined. There are no base qualities to consult, and no much larger clone falls within one base. This sample also appeared in a second study, on yellow fever vaccine responses in identical twins. From that second study: The authors reported that the T cell response to vaccination in identical twins appeared partly convergent and partly personalized. In identical twins, the study followed T cell clones that responded to the vaccine with precision.

In this chain, TRBV7-2 is recombined with TRBJ2-7; the D gene cannot be resolved reliably. The sample taken for sequencing was CD4+ T cells sorted from blood. The origin of this receptor is a young woman in good health. Here is the DNA: TGTGCCAGCAGCCCCTTCGGCTACGAGCAGTACTTC. It is translated as CASSPFGYEQYF.